The clone carrying this T cell receptor beta chain was counted once. These data are taken from a study of blood T cell repertoires in COVID-19. At the level of the study: Nucleic acid was either cDNA or gDNA, and it came from T cells, B-cell-depleted T cells, or PBMCs.

The V and J ends lost 4 bases and 1 base respectively, with 14 bases between them. The CDR3 is 16 amino acids. Germline loops: CDR1 MNHEY, CDR2 SVGEGT. TCRdb's table, derived via immunoSEQ multiplex PCR, lists solely in-frame clones and lacks some. The table lists over 200,000 clones, approximately 81% of them singletons, with around a sixth in the top ten. This clonotype was sampled from a woman older than 75 with active or convalescent COVID-19. V is TRBV6-2 or TRBV6-3 and J is TRBJ1-5; the D gene is possibly TRBD1 (6 bases). Sequencing input: peripheral blood. The CDR3, as DNA: TGTGCCAGCAGTTTCGGACAGACCTTAAGCAATCAGCCCCAGCATTTT. Translation gives CASSFGQTLSNQPQHF.